This TCR beta chain was recorded in a study of blood T cell repertoires in COVID-19. At the level of the study: From T cells, B-cell-depleted T cells, or PBMCs came the material, which was cDNA or gDNA.

Original methodology: Amplification from reference gene primers served as the basis for estimated nucleated cell counts. Assay: immunoSEQ multiplex PCR; the TCRdb copy retains only in-frame clones and omits some. That table furnishes V, J and clone size, whereas the DNA furnished D and trimming. In the table there are about 70,000 clones, 88% of which are singletons. The CDR3 sequence is 13 residues long. V lost 2 bases and J 6 bases, leaving 7 bases between the germline ends. Germline V CDR1 and CDR2: SGHTA, FQGTGA. This clone turned up a few times. The J gene is TRBJ2-2, the V gene TRBV7-3, with a tentative D call TRBD1 (5 bases). This TCR came from a woman between 70 and 85 years old with acute or convalescent COVID-19. Sequencing input: peripheral blood. CDR3 nucleotides: TGTGCCAGCAGCTTACTAGGGGCCGGGGAGCTGTTTTTT. Encoded protein: CASSLLGAGELFF.